Listed here are 17 T cell receptor beta chains from one sample, sequenced in a study of CXCR3-negative and CXCR3-positive naive CD8 T cells. Whole-study findings and limits: For CXCR3-positive naive cells, TRB CDR3s were more hydrophobic than those of CXCR3-negative naive cells.

The antigens of these receptors remain unknown. In preparing the TRB cDNA libraries, 5' RACE with UMI labels was used. Each CDR3 protein gets one entry in TCRdb, which reprocessed the 5' RACE reads and gives no DNA. Recorded for this sample: roughly 130,000 distinct CDR3 sequences. Sequencing used naive CXCR3+ CD8+ T cells from blood. Regarding subset: CD45RO-CCR7+CD27+CD95- naive CD8+ T cells expressing CXCR3 (TNR3+). The receptors stem from a human donor in good health. Some clones in this sample may be carry-over from other donors' samples.

The V and J genes are TRBV6-2 or TRBV6-3 and TRBJ2-7. Germline V gives CDR1 MNHEY, CDR2 SVGEGT. The CDR3 sequence is 14 residues long. The CDR3 reads CASSYAGPSFEQYF.

The chain carries TRBV28 and TRBJ2-7; TCRdb indicates TRBD2, and absent DNA this call remains unverified. Per the germline V gene, CDR1 is MDHEN and CDR2 is SYDVKM. CDR3 length: 16 amino acids. CDR3 protein: CASSGTANLFRNEQYF.

The chain links TRBV7-8 to TRBJ2-1; TCRdb indicates TRBD1, and absent DNA this call remains unverified. The length of the CDR3 is 16 residues. Germline CDR1 reads SGHVS; CDR2 reads FQNEAQ. CDR3 protein: CASSPVGGSSYNEQFF.

The rearrangement uses TRBV29-1 and TRBJ2-5; the TCRdb D gene call, TRBD2, has no DNA to confirm it. The CDR3 runs 13 residues. Germline CDR1 reads SQVTM; CDR2 reads ANQGSEA. CDR3 loop: CSVEEGGGETQYF.

The chain combines TRBV5-1 with TRBJ2-1; TCRdb outputs TRBD2, but without DNA this stays unchecked. Per germline, CDR1 SGHRS and CDR2 YFSETQ. The length of the CDR3 is 14 residues. CDR3: CASSYEGAYNEQFF.

The chain combines TRBV19 with TRBJ2-7. Germline V gene sequence: CDR1 LNHDA, CDR2 SQIVND (reference sequence). CDR3 length: 14 residues. CDR3 amino acids: CASSTAASSYEQYF.

The J gene is TRBJ2-7, the V gene TRBV7-2; the TCRdb call, TRBD2, lacks DNA for checking. The germline gives CDR1 SGHTA, CDR2 FQGNSA. The CDR3 has 14 residues. The CDR3 sequence is CASSFISGAVEQYF.

The genes are TRBV5-1 and TRBJ2-1; TCRdb designates TRBD2, a call that cannot be tested without DNA. This CDR3 has 17 amino acids. The germline gives CDR1 SGHRS, CDR2 YFSETQ. The CDR3 is CASSRGRRDFSYNEQFF.

J is TRBJ1-5 and V is TRBV29-1; TCRdb returns TRBD1, unconfirmable since there is no DNA. CDR3 size: 13 residues. Germline CDR1 SQVTM, CDR2 ANQGSEA. CDR3 in amino acids: CSVDSGENQPQHF.

This chain joins TRBV20-1 and TRBJ1-3; there is no DNA to check the TCRdb D call of TRBD1. The CDR3 is 15 amino acids. The germline gives CDR1 DFQATT, CDR2 SNEGSKA (reference sequence). This CDR3 is CSARDLTGGRNTIYF.

The gene calls are TRBV7-9 and TRBJ2-7; as DNA is missing, the TRBD1 call by TCRdb cannot be tested. Germline V gene sequence: CDR1 SEHNR, CDR2 FQNEAQ (reference sequence). The CDR3 covers 14 residues. The chain's CDR3 is CASSFRDRPYEQYF.

The J gene is TRBJ2-3, the V gene TRBV9; TCRdb's D call of TRBD1 is untestable without DNA. Germline values: CDR1 SGDLS, CDR2 YYNGEE. The length of the CDR3 is 15 residues. CDR3 sequence: CASSVSGTGADTQYF.

V and J are TRBV21-1 and TRBJ1-1; without DNA, the TCRdb call of TRBD1 cannot be checked. TRBV21-1 represents a pseudogene. This CDR3 contains 17 residues. Here the CDR3 reads CASSPPFFGAKDTEAFF.

This chain joins TRBV12-5 and TRBJ2-7; the D call of TRBD1 rests on TCRdb alone, since no DNA is present to check it. The germline CDR1 and CDR2 sequences are LGHNT and FRNRAP. The CDR3 has 15 residues. CDR3 sequence reads: CASGPPKQGAYEQYF.

The chain uses TRBV7-2 and TRBJ2-1. Germline CDR1 reads SGHTA; CDR2 reads FQGNSA. CDR3 length: 13 residues. The CDR3 spells CASSLTGAYEQFF.

The rearrangement uses TRBV7-9 and TRBJ1-1. CDR3 length equals 11 residues. Germline CDR1 reads SEHNR; CDR2 reads FQNEAQ (reference sequence). This CDR3 is CASRTATEAFF.

The chain is built from TRBV25-1 and TRBJ2-7; with no DNA, the TCRdb D assignment of TRBD2 cannot be verified. CDR1 is MGHDK, CDR2 SYGVNS, per germline. This CDR3 contains 16 residues. The CDR3 spells CASSGLAGGSLDEQYF.